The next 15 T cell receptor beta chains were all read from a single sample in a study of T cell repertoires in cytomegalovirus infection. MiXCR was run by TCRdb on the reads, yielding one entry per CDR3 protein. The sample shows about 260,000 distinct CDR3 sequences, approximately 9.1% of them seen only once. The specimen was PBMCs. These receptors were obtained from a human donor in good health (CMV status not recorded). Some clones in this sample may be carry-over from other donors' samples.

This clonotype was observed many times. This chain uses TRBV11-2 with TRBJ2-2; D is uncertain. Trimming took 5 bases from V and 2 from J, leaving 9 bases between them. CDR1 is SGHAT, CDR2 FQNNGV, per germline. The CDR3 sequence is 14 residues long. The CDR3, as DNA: TGTGCCAGCAGCCAAGTGGCCAACACCGGGGAGCTGTTTTTT. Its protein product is CASSQVANTGELFF.

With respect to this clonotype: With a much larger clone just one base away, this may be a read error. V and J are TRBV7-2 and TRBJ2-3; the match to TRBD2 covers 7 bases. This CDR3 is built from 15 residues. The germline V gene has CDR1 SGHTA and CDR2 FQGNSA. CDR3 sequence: CACSISGGVTDTQYF. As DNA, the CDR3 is TGTGCCTGCAGCATTAGTGGGGGGGTCACAGATACGCAGTATTTT.

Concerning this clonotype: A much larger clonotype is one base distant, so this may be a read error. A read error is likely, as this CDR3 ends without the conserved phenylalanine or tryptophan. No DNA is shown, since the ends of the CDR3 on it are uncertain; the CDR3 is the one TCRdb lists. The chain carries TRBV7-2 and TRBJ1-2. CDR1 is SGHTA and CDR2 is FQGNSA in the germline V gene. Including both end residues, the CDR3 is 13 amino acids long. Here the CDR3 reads CASSLEEAEARTL.

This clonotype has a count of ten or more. The CDR3 here is CASSDMRQGSYEQYF. The CDR3 DNA reads TGTGCCAGCAGTGATATGAGACAGGGCAGCTACGAGCAGTACTTC. This sequence joins TRBV25-1 and TRBJ2-7; 7 bases align to TRBD1. From germline, CDR1 is MGHDK and CDR2 SYGVNS. Trimming at V came to 3 bases and at J to 3 bases, leaving 8 bases not matched to a gene. The CDR3 runs to 15 residues.

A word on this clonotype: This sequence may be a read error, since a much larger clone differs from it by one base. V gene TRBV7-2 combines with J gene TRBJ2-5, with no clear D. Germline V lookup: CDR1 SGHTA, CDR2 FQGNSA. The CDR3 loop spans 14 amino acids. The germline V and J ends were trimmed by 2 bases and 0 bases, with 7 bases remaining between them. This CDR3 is CASSLQRNQETQYF. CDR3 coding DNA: TGTGCCAGCAGCTTACAACGGAACCAAGAGACCCAGTACTTC.

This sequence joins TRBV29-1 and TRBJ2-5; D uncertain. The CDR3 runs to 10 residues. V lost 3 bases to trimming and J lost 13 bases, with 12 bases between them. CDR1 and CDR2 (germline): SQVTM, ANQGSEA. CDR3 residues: CSVEVVILYF. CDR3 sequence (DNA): TGCAGCGTTGAGGTGGTCATCCTGTACTTC.

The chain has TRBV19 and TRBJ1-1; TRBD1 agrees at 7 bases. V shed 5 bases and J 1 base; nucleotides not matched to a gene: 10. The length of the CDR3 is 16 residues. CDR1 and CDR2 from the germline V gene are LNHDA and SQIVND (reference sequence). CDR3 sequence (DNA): TGTGCCAGTAGTCCCTCCCGACAGGGAACGAACACTGAAGCTTTCTTT. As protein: CASSPSRQGTNTEAFF.

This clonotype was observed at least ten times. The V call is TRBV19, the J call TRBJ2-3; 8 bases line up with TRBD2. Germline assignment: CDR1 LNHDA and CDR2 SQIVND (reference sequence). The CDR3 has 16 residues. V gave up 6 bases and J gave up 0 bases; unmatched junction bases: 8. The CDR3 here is CASSTVAGPSTDTQYF. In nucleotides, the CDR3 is TGTGCCAGTAGCACCGTAGCGGGGCCTAGCACAGATACGCAGTATTTT.

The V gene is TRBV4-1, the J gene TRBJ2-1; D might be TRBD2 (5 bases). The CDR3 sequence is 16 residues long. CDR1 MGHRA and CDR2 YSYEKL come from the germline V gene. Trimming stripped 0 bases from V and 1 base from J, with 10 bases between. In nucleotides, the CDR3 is TGCGCCAGCAGCCAAGATCCTGGGGAGTCCTACAATGAGCAGTTCTTC. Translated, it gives CASSQDPGESYNEQFF.

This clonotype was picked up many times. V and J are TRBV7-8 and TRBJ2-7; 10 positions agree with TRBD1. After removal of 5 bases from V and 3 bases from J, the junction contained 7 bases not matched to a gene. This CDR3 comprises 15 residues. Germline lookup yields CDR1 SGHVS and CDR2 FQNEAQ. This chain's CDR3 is CASSRGQGMVYEQYF. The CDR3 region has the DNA TGTGCCAGCAGCCGGGGACAGGGGATGGTCTACGAGCAGTACTTC.

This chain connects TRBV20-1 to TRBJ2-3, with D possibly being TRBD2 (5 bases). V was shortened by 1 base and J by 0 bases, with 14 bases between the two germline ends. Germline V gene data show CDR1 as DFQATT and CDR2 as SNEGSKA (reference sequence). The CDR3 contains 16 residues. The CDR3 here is CSARGVMSGSTDTQYF. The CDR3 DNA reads TGCAGTGCTAGAGGAGTTATGAGCGGAAGCACAGATACGCAGTATTTT.

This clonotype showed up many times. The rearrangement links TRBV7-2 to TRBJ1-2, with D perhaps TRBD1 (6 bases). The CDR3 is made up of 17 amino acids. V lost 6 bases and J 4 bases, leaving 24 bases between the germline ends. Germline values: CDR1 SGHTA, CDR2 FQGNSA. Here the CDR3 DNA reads TGTGCCAGCAGTCGATCGGGTCAGGCTGGGGGCCTCTATGGCTACACCTTC. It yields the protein CASSRSGQAGGLYGYTF.

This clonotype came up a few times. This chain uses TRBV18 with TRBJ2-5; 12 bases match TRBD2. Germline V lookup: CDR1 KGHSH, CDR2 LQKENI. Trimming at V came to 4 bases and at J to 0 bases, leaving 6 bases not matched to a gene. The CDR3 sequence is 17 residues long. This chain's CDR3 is CASSQLAGGSYQETQYF. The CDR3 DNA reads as TGTGCCAGCTCACAACTAGCGGGGGGATCGTACCAAGAGACCCAGTACTTC.

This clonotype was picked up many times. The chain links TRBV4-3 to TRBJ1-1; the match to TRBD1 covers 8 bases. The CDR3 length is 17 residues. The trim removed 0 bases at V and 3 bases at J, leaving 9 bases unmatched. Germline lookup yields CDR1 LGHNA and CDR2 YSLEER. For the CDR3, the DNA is TGCGCCAGCAGCCAAGATCTCGACAGGGGAGTGTACACTGAAGCTTTCTTT. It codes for CASSQDLDRGVYTEAFF.

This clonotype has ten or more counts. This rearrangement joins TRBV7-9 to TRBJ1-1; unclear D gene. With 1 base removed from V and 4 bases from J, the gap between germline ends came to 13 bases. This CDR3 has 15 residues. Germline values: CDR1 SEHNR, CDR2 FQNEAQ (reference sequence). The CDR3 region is CASSLDTSGITEAFF. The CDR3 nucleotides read TGTGCCAGCAGCTTAGACACCTCGGGGATCACTGAAGCTTTCTTT.